The rows below give T cell receptor beta chains drawn from one sample of a study of cytomegalovirus exposure and HLA in healthy donors. Profiling relied on immunoSEQ multiplex PCR, and the TCRdb table lists in-frame clones only, not all of them. This table holds approximately 190,000 clones, 84% found once. The sequenced sample was PBMCs. The source is a woman between 25 and 40 years old in good health and CMV-seropositive. Each CDR3 is given with its conserved first and last residue. Fields, in order: clone size, D gene, V gene, J gene, CDR3 protein, CDR3 DNA. The D gene is left open where the match is weak. Clone size appears in some rows only: once, few, many, or a class for an expanded clone.

clone size: -
D gene: -
V gene: TRBV7-8
J gene: TRBJ2-7
CDR3 protein: CASSLDPGNYEQYF
CDR3 DNA: TGTGCCAGCAGCTTAGACCCAGGGAACTACGAGCAGTACTTC

clone size: -
D gene: TRBD2
V gene: TRBV7-9
J gene: TRBJ2-7
CDR3 protein: CAGSGRAGRDEQYF
CDR3 DNA: TGTGCCGGAAGCGGGAGGGCCGGGAGGGACGAGCAGTACTTC

clone size: -
D gene: TRBD1
V gene: TRBV19
J gene: TRBJ2-7
CDR3 protein: CASRGQGRNEQYF
CDR3 DNA: TGTGCCAGTAGGGGACAGGGACGGAACGAGCAGTACTTC

clone size: -
D gene: TRBD2
V gene: TRBV6-6
J gene: TRBJ2-1
CDR3 protein: CASMGGGSSYNEQFF
CDR3 DNA: TGTGCCAGCATGGGGGGGGGAAGCTCCTACAATGAGCAGTTCTTC

clone size: once
D gene: TRBD1
V gene: TRBV10-3
J gene: TRBJ2-7
CDR3 protein: CAISGPGQGLHEQYF
CDR3 DNA: TGTGCCATCAGTGGCCCGGGACAGGGTCTCCACGAGCAGTACTTC

clone size: -
D gene: -
V gene: TRBV29-1
J gene: TRBJ2-5
CDR3 protein: CSVVIGGPETQYF
CDR3 DNA: TGCAGCGTTGTGATAGGCGGTCCGGAGACCCAGTACTTC

clone size: -
D gene: TRBD1
V gene: TRBV6-1
J gene: TRBJ1-4
CDR3 protein: CASRVTGRNEKLFF
CDR3 DNA: TGTGCCAGCAGGGTGACAGGGAGAAATGAAAAACTGTTTTTT

clone size: -
D gene: -
V gene: TRBV19
J gene: TRBJ1-5
CDR3 protein: CASSRKLNQPQHF
CDR3 DNA: TGTGCCAGTAGTCGTAAGCTAAATCAGCCCCAGCATTTT

clone size: once
D gene: -
V gene: TRBV29-1
J gene: TRBJ2-1
CDR3 protein: CSAQRDSDNEQFF
CDR3 DNA: TGCAGCGCCCAAAGGGACTCCGACAATGAGCAGTTCTTC

clone size: -
D gene: TRBD1
V gene: TRBV9
J gene: TRBJ2-3
CDR3 protein: CASSVAGQGYTDTQYF
CDR3 DNA: TGTGCCAGCAGCGTAGCTGGACAGGGGTACACAGATACGCAGTATTTT

clone size: -
D gene: -
V gene: TRBV7-9
J gene: TRBJ1-3
CDR3 protein: CASSPAGGSGNTIYF
CDR3 DNA: TGTGCCAGCAGCCCGGCCGGGGGCTCTGGAAACACCATATATTTT

clone size: -
D gene: -
V gene: TRBV15
J gene: TRBJ1-2
CDR3 protein: CATSRGGRDSGYTF
CDR3 DNA: TGTGCCACCAGCAGAGGGGGGAGGGATTCTGGCTACACCTTC

clone size: -
D gene: -
V gene: TRBV5-6
J gene: TRBJ1-2
CDR3 protein: CASSPRGQPHYGYTF
CDR3 DNA: TGTGCCAGCAGCCCCCGAGGACAGCCTCACTATGGCTACACCTTC

clone size: few
D gene: TRBD2
V gene: TRBV5-1
J gene: TRBJ2-7
CDR3 protein: CASSAGTSGGYEQYF
CDR3 DNA: TGCGCCAGCAGCGCCGGGACTAGCGGAGGCTACGAGCAGTACTTC